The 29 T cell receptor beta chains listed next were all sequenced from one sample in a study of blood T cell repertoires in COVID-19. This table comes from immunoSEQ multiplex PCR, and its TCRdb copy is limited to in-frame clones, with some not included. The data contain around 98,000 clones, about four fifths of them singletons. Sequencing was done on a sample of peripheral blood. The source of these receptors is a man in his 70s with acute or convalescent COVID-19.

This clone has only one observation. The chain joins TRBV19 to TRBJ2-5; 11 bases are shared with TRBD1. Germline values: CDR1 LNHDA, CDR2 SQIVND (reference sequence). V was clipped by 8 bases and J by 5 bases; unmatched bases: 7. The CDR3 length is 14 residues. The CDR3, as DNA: TGTGCCAGTGCAATGGACAGGGGGCGTGAGACCCAGTACTTC. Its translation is CASAMDRGRETQYF.

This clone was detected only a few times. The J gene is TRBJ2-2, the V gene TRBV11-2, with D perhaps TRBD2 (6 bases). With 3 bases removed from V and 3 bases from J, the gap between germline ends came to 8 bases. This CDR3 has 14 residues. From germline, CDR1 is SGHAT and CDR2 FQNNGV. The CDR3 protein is CASSFSGYTGELFF. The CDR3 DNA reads TGTGCCAGCAGCTTTAGCGGATACACCGGGGAGCTGTTTTTT.

CDR3 coding DNA: TGTGCCTGGACCGGGACAGGGAACAACTATGGCTACACCTTC. Protein product: CAWTGTGNNYGYTF. This chain uses TRBV30 with TRBJ1-2, with 9 bases that match TRBD1. This CDR3 spans 14 amino acids. In germline, CDR1 is GTSNPN, CDR2 SVGIG (reference sequence). V gave up 4 bases and J gave up 2 bases; unmatched junction bases: 5.

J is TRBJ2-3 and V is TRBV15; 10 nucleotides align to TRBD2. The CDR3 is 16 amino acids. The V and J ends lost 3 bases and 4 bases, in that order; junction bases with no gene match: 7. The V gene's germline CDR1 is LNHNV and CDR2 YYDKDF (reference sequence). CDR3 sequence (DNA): TGTGCCACCAGCAGTCCCGGGACTAGCGACGCAGATACGCAGTATTTT. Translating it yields CATSSPGTSDADTQYF.

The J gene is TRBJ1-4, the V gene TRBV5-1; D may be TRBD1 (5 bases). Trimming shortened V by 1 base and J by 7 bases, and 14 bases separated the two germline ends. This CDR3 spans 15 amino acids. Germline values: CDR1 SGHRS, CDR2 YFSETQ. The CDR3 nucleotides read TGCGCCAGCAGCTTGTCCGGCAGGGCTGGTGAAAAACTGTTTTTT. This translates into CASSLSGRAGEKLFF.

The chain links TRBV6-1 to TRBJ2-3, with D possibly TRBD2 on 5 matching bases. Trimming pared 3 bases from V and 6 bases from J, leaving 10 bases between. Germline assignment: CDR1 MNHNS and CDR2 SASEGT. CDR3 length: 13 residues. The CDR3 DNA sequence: TGTGCCAGCAGTGACGGGGTGTGGGATACGCAGTATTTT. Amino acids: CASSDGVWDTQYF.

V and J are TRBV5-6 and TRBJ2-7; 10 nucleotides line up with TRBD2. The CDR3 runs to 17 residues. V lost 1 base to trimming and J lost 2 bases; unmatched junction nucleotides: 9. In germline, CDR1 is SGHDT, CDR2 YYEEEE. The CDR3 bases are TGTGCCAGCAGCTTGCAAATTCGGCTAGCGGGAGCCTACGAGCAGTACTTC. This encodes CASSLQIRLAGAYEQYF.

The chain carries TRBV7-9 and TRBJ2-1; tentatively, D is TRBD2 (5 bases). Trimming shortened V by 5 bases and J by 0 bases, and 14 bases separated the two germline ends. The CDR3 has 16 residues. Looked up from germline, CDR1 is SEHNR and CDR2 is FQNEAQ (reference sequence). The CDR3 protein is CASSHSSRSSYNEQFF. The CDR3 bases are TGTGCCAGCAGCCATTCTAGCCGAAGCTCCTACAATGAGCAGTTCTTC.

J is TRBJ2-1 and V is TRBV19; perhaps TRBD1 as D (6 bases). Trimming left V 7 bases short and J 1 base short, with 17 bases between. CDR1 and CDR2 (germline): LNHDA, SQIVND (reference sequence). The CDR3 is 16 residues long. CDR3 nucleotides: TGTGCCAGTATGGGGTACTTGAGGGGGTCCTACAATGAGCAGTTCTTC. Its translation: CASMGYLRGSYNEQFF. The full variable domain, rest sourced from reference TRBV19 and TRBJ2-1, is DGGITQSPKYLFRKEGQNVTLSCEQNLNHDAMYWYRQDPGQGLRLIYYSQIVNDFQKGDIAEGYSVSREKKESFPLTVTSAQKNPTAFYLCASMGYLRGSYNEQFFGPGTRLTVL.

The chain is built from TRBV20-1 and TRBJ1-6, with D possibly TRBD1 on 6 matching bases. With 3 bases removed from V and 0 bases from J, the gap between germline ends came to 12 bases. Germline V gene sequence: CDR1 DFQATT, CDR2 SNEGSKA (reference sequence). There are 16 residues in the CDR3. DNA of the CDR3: TGCAGTGCTAGTCAGGGGAGAGGCTCCTATAATTCACCCCTCCACTTT. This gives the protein CSASQGRGSYNSPLHF.

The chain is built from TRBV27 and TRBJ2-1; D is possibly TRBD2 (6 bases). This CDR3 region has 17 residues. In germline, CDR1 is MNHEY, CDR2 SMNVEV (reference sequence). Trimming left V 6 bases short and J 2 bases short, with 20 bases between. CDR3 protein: CASRTELADATYNEQFF. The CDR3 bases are TGTGCCAGCAGGACAGAATTAGCGGACGCGACCTACAATGAGCAGTTCTTC.

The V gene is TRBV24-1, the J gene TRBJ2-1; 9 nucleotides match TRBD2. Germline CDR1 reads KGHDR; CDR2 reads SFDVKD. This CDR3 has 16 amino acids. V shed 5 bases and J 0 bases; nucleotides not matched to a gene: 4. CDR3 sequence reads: CATSVPTSGSYNEQFF. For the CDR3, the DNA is TGTGCCACCAGTGTCCCGACTAGCGGCTCCTACAATGAGCAGTTCTTC.

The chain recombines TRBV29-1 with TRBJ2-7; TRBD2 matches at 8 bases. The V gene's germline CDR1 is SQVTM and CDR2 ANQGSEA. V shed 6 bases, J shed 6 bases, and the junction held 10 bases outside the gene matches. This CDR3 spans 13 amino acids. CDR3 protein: CSVTRTSSTEQYF. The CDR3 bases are TGCAGCGTAACCCGGACTAGCAGTACCGAGCAGTACTTC.

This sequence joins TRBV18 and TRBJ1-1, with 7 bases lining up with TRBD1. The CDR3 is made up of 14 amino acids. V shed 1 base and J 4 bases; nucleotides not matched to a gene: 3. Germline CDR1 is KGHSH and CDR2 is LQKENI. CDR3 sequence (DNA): TGTGCCAGCTCACCACAGGGGGCAGGCACTGAAGCTTTCTTT. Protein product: CASSPQGAGTEAFF.

This chain's CDR3 is CASSLGAGGPDHEQYF. The CDR3 bases are TGTGCCAGCAGCTTGGGAGCGGGAGGGCCTGACCACGAGCAGTACTTC. V usage is TRBV11-1 and J usage is TRBJ2-7; 10 bases align to TRBD2. Germline V CDR1 and CDR2: SGHAT, FQDESV (reference sequence). The CDR3 runs 16 residues. With 3 bases clipped from V and 5 bases from J, the junction kept 10 bases outside the gene matches.

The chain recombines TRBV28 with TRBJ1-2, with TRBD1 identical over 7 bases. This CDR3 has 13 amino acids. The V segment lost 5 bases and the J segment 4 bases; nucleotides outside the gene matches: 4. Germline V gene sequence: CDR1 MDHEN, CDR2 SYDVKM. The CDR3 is CASSPGQIYGYTF. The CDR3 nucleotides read TGTGCCAGCAGTCCGGGACAGATCTATGGCTACACCTTC.

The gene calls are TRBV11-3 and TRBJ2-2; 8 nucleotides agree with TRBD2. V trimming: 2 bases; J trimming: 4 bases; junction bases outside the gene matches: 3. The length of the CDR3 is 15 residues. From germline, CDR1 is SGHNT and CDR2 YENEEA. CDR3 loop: CASSLSGSGTGELFF. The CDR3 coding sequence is TGTGCCAGCAGCTTAAGCGGGAGTGGCACCGGGGAGCTGTTTTTT. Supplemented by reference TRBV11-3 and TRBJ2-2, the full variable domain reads EAGVVQSPRYKIIEKKQPVAFWCNPISGHNTLYWYLQNLGQGPELLIRYENEEAVDDSQLPKDRFSAERLKGVDSTLKIQPAELGDSAVYLCASSLSGSGTGELFFGEGSRLTVL.

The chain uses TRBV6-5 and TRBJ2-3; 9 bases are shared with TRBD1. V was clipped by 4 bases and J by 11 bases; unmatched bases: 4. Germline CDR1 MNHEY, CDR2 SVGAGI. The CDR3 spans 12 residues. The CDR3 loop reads CASSSRTGVQYF. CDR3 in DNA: TGTGCCAGCAGTTCCCGGACAGGGGTGCAGTATTTT.

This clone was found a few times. Here the CDR3 DNA reads TGCGCCAGCAGCCAAGAGCCGGGACTAGCGAGCTCCTACAATGAGCAGTTCTTC. Translation: CASSQEPGLASSYNEQFF. This chain connects TRBV4-1 to TRBJ2-1; 10 bases agree with TRBD2. Losses at the gene ends were 0 bases for V and 0 bases for J; bases not matched to a gene: 5. The V gene's germline CDR1 is MGHRA and CDR2 YSYEKL. CDR3 length equals 18 residues.

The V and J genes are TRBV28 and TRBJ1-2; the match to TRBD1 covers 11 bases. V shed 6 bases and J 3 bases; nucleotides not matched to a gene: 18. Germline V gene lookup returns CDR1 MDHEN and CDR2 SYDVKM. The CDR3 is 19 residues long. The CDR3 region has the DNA TGTGCCAGCAGGGAAGTAGGTATAGGACAGGGGGCGCGCGACTATGGCTACACCTTC. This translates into CASREVGIGQGARDYGYTF.

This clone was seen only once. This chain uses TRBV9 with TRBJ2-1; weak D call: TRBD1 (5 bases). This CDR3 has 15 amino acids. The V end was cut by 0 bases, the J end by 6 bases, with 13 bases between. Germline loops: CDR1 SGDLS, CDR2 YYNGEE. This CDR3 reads CASSVAGQGANEQFF. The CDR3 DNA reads TGTGCCAGCAGCGTAGCTGGGCAGGGTGCCAATGAGCAGTTCTTC.

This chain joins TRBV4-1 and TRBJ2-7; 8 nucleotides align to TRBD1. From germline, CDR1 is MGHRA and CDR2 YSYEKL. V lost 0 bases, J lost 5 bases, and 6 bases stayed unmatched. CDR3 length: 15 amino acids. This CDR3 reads CASSQDRRGRDEQYF. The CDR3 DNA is TGCGCCAGCAGCCAAGACCGCAGGGGGCGAGACGAGCAGTACTTC.

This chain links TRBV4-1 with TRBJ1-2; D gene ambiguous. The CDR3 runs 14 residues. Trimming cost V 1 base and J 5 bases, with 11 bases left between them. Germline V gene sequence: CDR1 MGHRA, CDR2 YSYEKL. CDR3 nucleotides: TGCGCCAGCAGCCAAGGGGTCACACTATATGGCTACACCTTC. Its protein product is CASSQGVTLYGYTF.

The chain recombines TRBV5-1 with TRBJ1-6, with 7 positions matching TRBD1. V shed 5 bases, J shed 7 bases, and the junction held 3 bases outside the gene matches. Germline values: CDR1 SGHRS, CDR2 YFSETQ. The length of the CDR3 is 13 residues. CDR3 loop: CASSETGNSPLHF. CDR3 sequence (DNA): TGCGCCAGCAGTGAGACAGGGAATTCACCCCTCCACTTT.

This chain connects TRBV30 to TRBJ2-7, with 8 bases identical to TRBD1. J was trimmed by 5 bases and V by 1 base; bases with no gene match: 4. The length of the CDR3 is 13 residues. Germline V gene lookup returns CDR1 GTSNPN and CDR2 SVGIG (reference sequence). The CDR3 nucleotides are TGTGCCTGGAGTGAAACAGGGGGAGACGAGCAGTACTTC. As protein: CAWSETGGDEQYF.

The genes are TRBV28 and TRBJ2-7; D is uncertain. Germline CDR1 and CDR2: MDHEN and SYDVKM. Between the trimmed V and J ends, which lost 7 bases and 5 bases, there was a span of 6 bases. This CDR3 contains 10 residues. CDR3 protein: CASMGNEQYF. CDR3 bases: TGTGCCAGCATGGGCAACGAGCAGTACTTC.

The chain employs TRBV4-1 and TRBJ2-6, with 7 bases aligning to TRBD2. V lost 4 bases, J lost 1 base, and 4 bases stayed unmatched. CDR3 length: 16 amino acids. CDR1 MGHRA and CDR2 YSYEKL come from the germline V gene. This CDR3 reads CASSPGGGSGANVLTF. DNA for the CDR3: TGCGCCAGCAGCCCGGGAGGCGGGTCTGGGGCCAACGTCCTGACTTTC.

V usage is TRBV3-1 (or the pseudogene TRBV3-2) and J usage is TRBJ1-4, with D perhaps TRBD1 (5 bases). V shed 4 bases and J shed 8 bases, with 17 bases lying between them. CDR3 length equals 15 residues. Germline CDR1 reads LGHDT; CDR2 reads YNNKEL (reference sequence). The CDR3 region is CASSPTNGGGEKLFF. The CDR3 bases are TGTGCCAGCAGCCCTACTAATGGGGGAGGAGAAAAACTGTTTTTT.

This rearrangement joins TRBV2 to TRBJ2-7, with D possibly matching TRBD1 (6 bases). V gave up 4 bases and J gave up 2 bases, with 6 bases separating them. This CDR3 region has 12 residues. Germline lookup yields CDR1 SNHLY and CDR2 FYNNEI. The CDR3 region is CASSGGPYEQYF. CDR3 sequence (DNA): TGTGCCAGCAGTGGGGGGCCCTACGAGCAGTACTTC.